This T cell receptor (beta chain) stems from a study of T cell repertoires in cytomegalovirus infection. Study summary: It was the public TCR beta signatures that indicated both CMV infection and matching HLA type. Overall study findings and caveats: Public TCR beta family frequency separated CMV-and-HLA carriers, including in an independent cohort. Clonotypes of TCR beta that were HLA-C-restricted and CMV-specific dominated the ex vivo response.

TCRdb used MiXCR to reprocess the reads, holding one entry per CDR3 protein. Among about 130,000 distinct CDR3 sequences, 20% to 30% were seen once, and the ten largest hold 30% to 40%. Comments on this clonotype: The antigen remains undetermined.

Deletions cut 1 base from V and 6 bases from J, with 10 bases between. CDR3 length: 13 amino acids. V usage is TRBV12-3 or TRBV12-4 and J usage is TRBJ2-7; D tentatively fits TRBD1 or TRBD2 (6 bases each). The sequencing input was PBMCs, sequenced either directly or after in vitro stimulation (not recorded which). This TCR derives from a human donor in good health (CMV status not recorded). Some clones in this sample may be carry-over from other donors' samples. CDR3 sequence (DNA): TGTGCCAGCAGTTTAGGGGGGGCCTCCGAGCAGTACTTC. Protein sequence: CASSLGGASEQYF.